The TCR beta chain under discussion was sequenced for a study of cytomegalovirus exposure and HLA in healthy donors. About the research overall: Caucasian-associated ancestry cluster membership applied to about four fifths of nearly 400 genotyped donors. Overall study results and limits: When the data were analyzed later, several of the most significant clusters appeared to be linked to common viral pathogens. It was in a later analysis that TCR association rates were seen to vary by HLA locus, highest for DRB1 and lowest for HLA-C.

The PCR was carried out with 60 Vbeta primers and 13 Jbeta primers. Some clones are missing from TCRdb's copy, which holds only in-frame ones; the method was immunoSEQ multiplex PCR. Of about 130,000 clones in the sample, about 80% were seen once. Comments on this clone: Its target is unknown.

V lost 7 bases, J lost 6 bases, and 7 bases stayed unmatched. The CDR3 has 13 amino acids. Germline CDR1 is SGHRS and CDR2 is YFSETQ. The rearrangement uses TRBV5-1 and TRBJ1-2; 9 positions agree with TRBD1. The clonotype originates from a man aged 18 to 35 in good health and CMV-seronegative. Sequencing was done on a sample of PBMCs. CDR3: CASRNRGQDGYTF. The CDR3, as DNA: TGCGCCAGCCGAAACAGGGGGCAGGATGGCTACACCTTC.